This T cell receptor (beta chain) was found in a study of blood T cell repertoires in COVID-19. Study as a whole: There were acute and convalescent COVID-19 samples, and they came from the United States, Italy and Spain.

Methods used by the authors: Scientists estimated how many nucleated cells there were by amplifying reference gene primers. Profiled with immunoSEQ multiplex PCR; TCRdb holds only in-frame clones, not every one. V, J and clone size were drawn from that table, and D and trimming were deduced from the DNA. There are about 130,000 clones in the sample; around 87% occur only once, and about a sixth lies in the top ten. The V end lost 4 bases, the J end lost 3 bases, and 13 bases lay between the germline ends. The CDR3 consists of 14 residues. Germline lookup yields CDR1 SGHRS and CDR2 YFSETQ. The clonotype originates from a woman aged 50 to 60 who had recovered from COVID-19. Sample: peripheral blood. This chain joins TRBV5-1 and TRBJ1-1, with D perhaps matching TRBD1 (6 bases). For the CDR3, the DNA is TGCGCCAGCAGCCCAGGGGATTTGGACACTGAAGCTTTCTTT. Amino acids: CASSPGDLDTEAFF.